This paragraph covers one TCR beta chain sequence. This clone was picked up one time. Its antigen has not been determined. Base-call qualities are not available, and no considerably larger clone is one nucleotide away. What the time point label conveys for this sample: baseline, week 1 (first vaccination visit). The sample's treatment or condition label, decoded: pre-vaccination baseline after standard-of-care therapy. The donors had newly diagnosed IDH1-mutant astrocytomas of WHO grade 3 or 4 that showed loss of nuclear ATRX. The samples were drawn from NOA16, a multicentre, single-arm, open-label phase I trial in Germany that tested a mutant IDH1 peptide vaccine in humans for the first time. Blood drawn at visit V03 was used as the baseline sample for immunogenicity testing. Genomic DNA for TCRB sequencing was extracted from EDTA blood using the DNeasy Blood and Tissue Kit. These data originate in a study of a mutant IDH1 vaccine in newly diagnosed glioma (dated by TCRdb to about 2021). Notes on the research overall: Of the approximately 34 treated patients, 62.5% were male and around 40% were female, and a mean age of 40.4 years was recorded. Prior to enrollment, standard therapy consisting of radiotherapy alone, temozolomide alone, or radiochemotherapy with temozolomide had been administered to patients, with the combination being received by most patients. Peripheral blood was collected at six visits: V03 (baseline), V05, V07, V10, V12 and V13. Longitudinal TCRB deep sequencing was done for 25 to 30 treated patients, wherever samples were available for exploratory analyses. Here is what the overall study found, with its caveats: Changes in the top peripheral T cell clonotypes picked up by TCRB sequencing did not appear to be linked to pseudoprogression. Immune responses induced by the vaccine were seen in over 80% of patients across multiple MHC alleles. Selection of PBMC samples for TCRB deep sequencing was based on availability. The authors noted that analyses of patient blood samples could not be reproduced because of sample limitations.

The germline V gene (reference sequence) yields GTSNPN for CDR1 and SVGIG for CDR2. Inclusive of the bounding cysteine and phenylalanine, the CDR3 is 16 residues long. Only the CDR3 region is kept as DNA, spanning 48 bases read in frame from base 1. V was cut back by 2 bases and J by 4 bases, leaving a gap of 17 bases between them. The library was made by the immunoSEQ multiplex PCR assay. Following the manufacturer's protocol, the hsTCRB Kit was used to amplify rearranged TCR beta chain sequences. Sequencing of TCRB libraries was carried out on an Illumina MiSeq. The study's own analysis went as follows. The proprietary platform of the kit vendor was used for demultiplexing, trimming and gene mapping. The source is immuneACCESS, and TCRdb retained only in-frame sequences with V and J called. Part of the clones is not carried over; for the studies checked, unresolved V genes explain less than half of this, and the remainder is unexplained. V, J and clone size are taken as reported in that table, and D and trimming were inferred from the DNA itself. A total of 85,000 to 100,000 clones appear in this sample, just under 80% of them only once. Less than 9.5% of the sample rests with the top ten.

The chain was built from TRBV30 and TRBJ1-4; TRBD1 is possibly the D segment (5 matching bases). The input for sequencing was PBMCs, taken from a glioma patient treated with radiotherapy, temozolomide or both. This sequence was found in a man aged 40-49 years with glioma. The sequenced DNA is TGTGCCTGGAGTCCCTGGGGGAAGTCGTATAATGAAAAACTGTTTTTT. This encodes CAWSPWGKSYNEKLFF.